This T cell receptor (beta chain) was sequenced in a study of OX40 agonist ivuxolimab in advanced cancers. Across the study: Among those treated, three patients had partial responses, one with hepatocellular carcinoma and two with cutaneous melanoma. Study findings and constraints: CD8+ T cells were the subset that, on average, had more expanded clones than CD4+.

The assay was immunoSEQ multiplex PCR, and TCRdb's table has in-frame clones only and misses some. This sample has 48,000 or so clones, with around 90% found just once. The CDR3 has 14 amino acids. The germline gives CDR1 ENHRY, CDR2 SYGVKD. Trimming removed 3 bases at V and 1 base at J, with 9 bases between. A word on this clone: Its specificity is unknown.

Specimen: CD4+ or CD8+ T cells sorted from blood, collected in a trial of the OX40 agonist ivuxolimab. V usage is TRBV10-3 and J usage is TRBJ2-5; the D gene is possibly TRBD1 (5 bases). The clonotype comes from an adult with an advanced solid tumor such as melanoma, head and neck, liver or kidney cancer. CDR3 nucleotide sequence: TGTGCCATCAGTGATCAGGGCTCCCAAGAGACCCAGTACTTC. This codes for CAISDQGSQETQYF.